This T cell receptor (beta chain) was documented in a study of T cell repertoires in cytomegalovirus infection (dated by TCRdb to the late 2010s). Looking at the study overall: Alongside well-studied HLA-B-restricted epitopes, the peptide stimulations were aimed at recently identified HLA-C-restricted CMV epitopes, whose presentation resists viral immunomodulation. Because public TCR beta signatures pointed to carriage of CMV infection together with the matching HLA type, the HLA type of each donor mattered for the analysis. Summary of the overall study and its limitations: The ex vivo response was dominated by HLA-C-restricted CMV-specific TCR beta clonotypes, and the single most frequent clonotype in two of eight donors was supplied by these HLA-C-restricted clonotypes. Cumulative frequency of public TCR beta family members discriminated carriers of CMV infection plus the relevant HLA type in this cohort and an independent roughly 340-donor cohort.

There are a few counts of this clonotype. Its target antigen remains unknown. No per-base quality is available; no much larger clone lies one base away. The run used an Illumina HiSeq 1500. The public reads were reanalyzed by TCRdb: fastp trimming at Q25, MiXCR alignment, in-frame beta chains only. Identical CDR3 protein sequences are pooled into one entry, listed with their most common genes and DNA. The sample profile shows roughly 700,000 distinct CDR3 sequences; 33% of them were found once. About 18% of the sample is taken by the ten largest. Per the germline V gene (reference sequence), DFQATT is the CDR1 and SNEGSKA is the CDR2. V is pared back by 1 base and J by 1 base, with 13 bases lying between the germline termini. The cysteine opens and the phenylalanine closes a CDR3 of 15 amino acids. Of all the DNA, just the CDR3 is kept, 45 bases in frame from base 1. Interpreted using the paper, the treatment or condition label stands for: in vitro stimulation with specific CMV peptide epitopes to enrich CMV-specific T cells.

The sample in question was cultured PBMCs, obtained from culture after CMV antigen stimulation. The receptor chain draws on TRBV20-1 and TRBJ1-1, with a tentative D gene TRBD1 over 6 matching bases. The sequence came from a human donor in good health (CMV status not recorded). Some clones in this sample may be carry-over from other donors' samples. The sequenced DNA: TGCAGTGCTAGAGTATCCGGACAGAAGAACACTGAAGCTTTCTTT. It translates as CSARVSGQKNTEAFF.